The clone carrying this TCR beta chain showed up many times. Its antigen is unknown. These data originate in a study of metastatic and nonmetastatic thyroid tumors. About the research overall: For malignant and benign thyroid patients, tumor or nodule tissue and blood were the sources whose repertoires were compared.

The V and J ends lost 2 bases and 4 bases respectively, with 11 bases between them. The CDR3 is made up of 14 amino acids. Germline V lookup: CDR1 DFQATT, CDR2 SNEGSKA (reference sequence). Every patient underwent thyroid surgery untreated. Study results and limitations: For both blood and tumor, malignant thyroid tumors reportedly showed significantly higher TCR beta diversity than benign nodules did.

TCRdb reprocessed the PCR reads using MiXCR. The sample has about 22,000 clones, less than 20% seen once. This clonotype was sampled from a male donor with papillary thyroid cancer or a benign thyroid nodule (not recorded which). Some clones in this sample may be carry-over from other donors' samples. V gene TRBV20-1 combines with J gene TRBJ1-4; D not certain. Sequencing was performed on adjacent normal tissue. The CDR3 region is CSARSLGYNEKLFF. In nucleotides, the CDR3 is TGCAGTGCTAGATCCCTTGGATATAATGAAAAACTGTTTTTT.